One and the same sample provided the 7 T cell receptor beta chains below, sequenced in a study of blood T cell repertoires in COVID-19. Assay: immunoSEQ multiplex PCR; the TCRdb copy retains only in-frame clones and omits some. In the table there are about 320,000 clones, roughly 85% of which are singletons. Material for sequencing was peripheral blood. These receptor sequences come from a human donor in a cohort sampled during active COVID-19.

V and J are TRBV9 and TRBJ2-1; 8 nucleotides agree with TRBD1. V was clipped by 3 bases and J by 2 bases; unmatched bases: 1. The CDR3 runs 14 residues. Looked up from germline, CDR1 is SGDLS and CDR2 is YYNGEE. Here the CDR3 reads CASSEQGAYNEQFF. CDR3 nucleotide sequence: TGTGCCAGCAGCGAACAGGGGGCCTACAATGAGCAGTTCTTC.

A remark on this clone: A junction end diverges from the germline sequence, so it may reflect a read error. J is TRBJ1-1 and V is TRBV6-1; possible D gene TRBD1, 5 bases. From germline, CDR1 is MNHNS and CDR2 SASEGT. The CDR3 covers 12 residues. The CDR3 loop reads CASSEGPQQDLF. CDR3 bases: TGTGCCAGCAGTGAAGGTCCCCAACAGGACCTTTTT.

The chain links TRBV6-5 to TRBJ1-2; 8 nucleotides align to TRBD1. Germline assignment: CDR1 MNHEY and CDR2 SVGAGI. The junction had 11 bases not matched to a gene; V was cut back by 4 bases and J by 7 bases. This CDR3 region has 15 residues. CDR3 protein: CASSSGFRGLSGYTF. CDR3 bases: TGTGCCAGCAGTTCTGGTTTCAGGGGGCTATCTGGCTACACCTTC.

The J gene is TRBJ2-1, the V gene TRBV7-3, with 7 bases identical to TRBD2. V trimming: 8 bases; J trimming: 1 base; junction bases outside the gene matches: 5. This CDR3 region has 14 residues. Germline V gene sequence: CDR1 SGHTA, CDR2 FQGTGA. CDR3 sequence reads: CASSTGGSYNEQFF. CDR3 DNA: TGTGCCAGCTCGACGGGGGGTTCCTACAATGAGCAGTTCTTC.

Concerning this clone: Additional DNA sequences in this sample encode the identical CDR3. The CDR3 loop reads CATSDLGLAGGYEQFF. The CDR3 DNA sequence: TGTGCCACCAGTGACCTCGGACTAGCGGGGGGCTATGAGCAGTTCTTC. The chain uses TRBV24-1 and TRBJ2-1, with 14 bases lining up with TRBD2. This CDR3 comprises 16 residues. The J segment lost 8 bases and the V segment lost 4 bases, leaving 6 bases of the junction unmatched. CDR1 is KGHDR and CDR2 is SFDVKD in the germline V gene.

The chain employs TRBV30 and TRBJ1-6; D is possibly TRBD1 (6 bases). The CDR3 runs 15 residues. The V and J ends lost 0 bases and 1 base respectively, with 7 bases between them. The V gene's germline CDR1 is GTSNPN and CDR2 SVGIG (reference sequence). CDR3 DNA: TGTGCCTGGAGTGTACAGGGTTCCTATAATTCACCCCTCCACTTT. Translation gives CAWSVQGSYNSPLHF.

V and J are TRBV5-1 and TRBJ2-3; TRBD2 matches 8 bases. The CDR3 has 14 residues. The V segment lost 0 bases and the J segment 6 bases; nucleotides outside the gene matches: 3. Germline CDR1 reads SGHRS; CDR2 reads YFSETQ. In DNA, the CDR3 is TGCGCCAGCAGCTTGGAACTAGCGGCCGATACGCAGTATTTT. Translated: CASSLELAADTQYF. Full variable domain (missing parts from reference TRBV5-1 and TRBJ2-3): KAGVTQTPRYLIKTRGQQVTLSCSPISGHRSVSWYQQTPGQGLQFLFEYFSETQRNKGNFPGRFSGRQFSNSRSEMNVSTLELGDSALYLCASSLELAADTQYFGPGTRLTVL.